The sequence of this T cell receptor beta chain was determined in a study of Graves' ophthalmopathy and Graves' hyperthyroidism. The study's findings and limits: A model of 13 signatures distinguished ophthalmopathy from stable hyperthyroidism at around 90% sensitivity and nearly 82% specificity. In predicting ophthalmopathy progression, the model reached over 70% sensitivity and roughly 75% specificity.

Donors with ophthalmopathy: moderate-to-severe activity, CAS ≥3, NOSPECS ≥4, duration under 3 months. CDR3 length: 17 residues. In germline, CDR1 is SGDLS, CDR2 YYNGEE. V was trimmed by 4 bases and J by 6 bases, leaving 26 bases between them. The authors amplified TCR beta CDR3 regions, and they did so from RNA transcripts for repertoire sequencing. Second-round multiplex PCR followed a first-round RT-PCR using HTBI primers. One entry per CDR3 protein results from TCRdb running MiXCR on the multiplex PCR reads. The sample lists 740,000 or so distinct CDR3 sequences, 40% occurring once. A remark on this clonotype: Its antigen is not identified. A single base separates this from a much larger clone, so it may be a read error.

The TCR comes from an adult man with Graves' ophthalmopathy. The V and J genes are TRBV9 and TRBJ2-7, with D perhaps TRBD1 or TRBD2 (7 bases each). The sequenced sample consisted of peripheral blood. CDR3 sequence: CASSLGGGGASSLEQYF. CDR3 sequence (DNA): TGTGCCAGCAGCCTAGGGGGAGGGGGCGCATCCTCCCTCGAGCAGTACTTC.